There are many counts of the clone carrying this T cell receptor (beta chain). Before thyroid surgery, none of the patients had received any treatment. The sample originates from a study of metastatic and nonmetastatic thyroid tumors. Trimming pared 0 bases from V and 4 bases from J, leaving 12 bases between. CDR1 is LGHNA and CDR2 is YSLEER in the germline V gene. The CDR3 spans 15 residues. TCRdb re-processed the PCR reads through MiXCR. The table shows tens of thousands of clones, with around 17% occurring only once. The clonotype originates from a female donor with papillary thyroid cancer or a benign thyroid nodule (not recorded which). Some clones in this sample may be carry-over from other donors' samples. The chain has TRBV4-3 and TRBJ1-2; D call uncertain. The source material was tumor tissue. This CDR3 is CASSQDGSGIYGYTF. The DNA for the CDR3 is TGCGCCAGCAGCCAAGATGGATCGGGGATCTATGGCTACACCTTC.